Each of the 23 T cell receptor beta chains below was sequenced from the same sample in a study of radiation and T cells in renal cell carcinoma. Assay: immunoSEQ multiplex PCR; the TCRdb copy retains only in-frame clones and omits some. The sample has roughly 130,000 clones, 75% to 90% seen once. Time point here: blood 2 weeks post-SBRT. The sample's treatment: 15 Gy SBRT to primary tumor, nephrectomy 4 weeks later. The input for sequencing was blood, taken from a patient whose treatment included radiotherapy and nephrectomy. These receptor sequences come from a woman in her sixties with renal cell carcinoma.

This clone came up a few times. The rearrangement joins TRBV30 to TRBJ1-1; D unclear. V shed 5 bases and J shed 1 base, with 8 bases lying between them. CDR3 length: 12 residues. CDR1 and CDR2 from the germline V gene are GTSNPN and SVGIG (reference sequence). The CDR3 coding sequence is TGTGCCTGGGGACGGGCGAACACTGAAGCTTTCTTT. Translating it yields CAWGRANTEAFF.

CDR3 bases: TGTGCCAGCAGCTTGGAAAGCCAGCGGGAGCAGTTCTTC. Translating gives CASSLESQREQFF. This chain joins TRBV5-6 and TRBJ2-1; perhaps TRBD2 as D (5 bases). CDR3 length equals 13 residues. Germline-derived CDR1 and CDR2 are SGHDT and YYEEEE. V lost 0 bases, J lost 10 bases, and 11 bases lay in between.

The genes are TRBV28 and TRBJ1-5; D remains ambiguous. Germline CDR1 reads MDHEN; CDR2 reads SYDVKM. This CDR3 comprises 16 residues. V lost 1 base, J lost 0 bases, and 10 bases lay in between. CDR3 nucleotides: TGTGCCAGCAGTTTATACAGAGCACTTAGCAATCAGCCCCAGCATTTT. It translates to CASSLYRALSNQPQHF.

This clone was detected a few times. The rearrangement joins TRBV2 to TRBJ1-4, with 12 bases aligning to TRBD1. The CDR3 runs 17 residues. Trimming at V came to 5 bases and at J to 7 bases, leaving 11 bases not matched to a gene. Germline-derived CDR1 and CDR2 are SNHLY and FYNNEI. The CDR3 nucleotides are TGTGCCAGCAGTTCCGGGACAGGGGGCTCAAGGGCTGAAAAACTGTTTTTT. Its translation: CASSSGTGGSRAEKLFF. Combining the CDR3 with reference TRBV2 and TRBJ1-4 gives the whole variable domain EPEVTQTPSHQVTQMGQEVILRCVPISNHLYFYWYRQILGQKVEFLVSFYNNEISEKSEIFDDQFSVERPDGSNFTLKIRSTKLEDSAMYFCASSSGTGGSRAEKLFFGSGTQLSVL.

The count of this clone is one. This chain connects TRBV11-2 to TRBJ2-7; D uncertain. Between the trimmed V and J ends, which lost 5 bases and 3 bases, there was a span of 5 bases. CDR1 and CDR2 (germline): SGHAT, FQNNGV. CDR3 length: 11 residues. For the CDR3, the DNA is TGTGCCAGCAGCGTGGGCTACGAGCAGTACTTC. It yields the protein CASSVGYEQYF.

CDR3 residues: CASREHRGYSNQPQHF. The CDR3 DNA sequence: TGTGCCAGCAGAGAACACAGGGGTTATAGCAATCAGCCCCAGCATTTT. This rearrangement joins TRBV6-1 to TRBJ1-5; TRBD1 matches at 7 bases. Germline V gives CDR1 MNHNS, CDR2 SASEGT. The CDR3 is 16 amino acids. V shed 6 bases and J 0 bases; nucleotides not matched to a gene: 8.

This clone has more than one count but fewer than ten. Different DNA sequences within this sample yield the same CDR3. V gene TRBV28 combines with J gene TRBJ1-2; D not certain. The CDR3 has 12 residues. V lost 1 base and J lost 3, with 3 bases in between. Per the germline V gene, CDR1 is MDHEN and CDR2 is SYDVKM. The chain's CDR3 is CASSLSDYGYTF. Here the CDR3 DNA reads TGTGCCAGCAGTTTATCCGACTATGGCTACACCTTC.

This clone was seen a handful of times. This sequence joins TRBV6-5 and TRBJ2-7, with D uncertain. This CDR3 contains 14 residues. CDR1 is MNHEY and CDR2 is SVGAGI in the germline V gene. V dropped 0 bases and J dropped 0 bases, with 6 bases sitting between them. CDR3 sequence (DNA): TGTGCCAGCAGTTACTCAGGCAGCTCCTACGAGCAGTACTTC. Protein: CASSYSGSSYEQYF.

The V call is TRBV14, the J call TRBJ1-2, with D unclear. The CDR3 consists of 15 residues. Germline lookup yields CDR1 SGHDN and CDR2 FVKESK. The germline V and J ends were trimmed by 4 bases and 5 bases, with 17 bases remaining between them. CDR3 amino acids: CASSRGFNLDYGYTF. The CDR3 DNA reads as TGTGCCAGCAGCCGCGGTTTTAACCTTGATTATGGCTACACCTTC.

DNA for the CDR3: TGTGCCAGCAGCCAAGCGGGACAGGGGAGGAGAACTAATGAAAAACTGTTTTTT. Its translation is CASSQAGQGRRTNEKLFF. The chain carries TRBV4-2 and TRBJ1-4; 10 positions agree with TRBD1. CDR3 size: 18 residues. Trimming took 1 base from V and 1 from J; bases not matched to a gene: 6. Per germline, CDR1 LGHNA and CDR2 YNFKEQ.

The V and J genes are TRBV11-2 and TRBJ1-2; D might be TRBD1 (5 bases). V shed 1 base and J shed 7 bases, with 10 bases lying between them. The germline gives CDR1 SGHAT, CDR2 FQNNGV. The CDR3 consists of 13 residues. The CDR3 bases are TGTGCCAGCAGCTTAGCCAGGGCAGGTGGCTACACCTTC. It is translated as CASSLARAGGYTF.

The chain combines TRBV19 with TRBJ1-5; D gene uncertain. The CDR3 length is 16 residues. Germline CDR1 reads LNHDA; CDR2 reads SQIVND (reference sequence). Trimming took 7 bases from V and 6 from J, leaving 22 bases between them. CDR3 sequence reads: CASTPRLRSGGQPQHF. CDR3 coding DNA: TGTGCCAGTACCCCGAGACTCAGGAGCGGTGGTCAGCCCCAGCATTTT.

The CDR3 loop is CASSSIAGGLREQYF. The DNA for the CDR3 is TGTGCCAGCAGCTCCATAGCGGGAGGGCTAAGGGAACAGTACTTC. The V and J genes are TRBV7-6 and TRBJ2-7, with TRBD2 identical over 11 bases. There are 15 residues in the CDR3. J lost 10 bases, V lost 4 bases, and 12 bases had no gene match. Germline V gives CDR1 SGHVS, CDR2 FNYEAQ.

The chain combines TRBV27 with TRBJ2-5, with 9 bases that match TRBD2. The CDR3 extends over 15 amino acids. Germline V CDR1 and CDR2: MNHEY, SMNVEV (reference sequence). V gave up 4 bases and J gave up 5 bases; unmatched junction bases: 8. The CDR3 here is CASSSPGLAWETQYF. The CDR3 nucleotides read TGTGCCAGCAGTTCTCCGGGACTAGCCTGGGAGACCCAGTACTTC.

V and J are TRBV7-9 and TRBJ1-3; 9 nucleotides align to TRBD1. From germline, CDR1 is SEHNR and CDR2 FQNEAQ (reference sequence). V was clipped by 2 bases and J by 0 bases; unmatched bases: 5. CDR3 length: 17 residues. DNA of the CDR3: TGTGCCAGCAGCTTATCCGGGACAGGGAGCTCTGGAAACACCATATATTTT. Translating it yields CASSLSGTGSSGNTIYF. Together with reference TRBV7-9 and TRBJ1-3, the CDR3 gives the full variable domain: DTGVSQNPRHKITKRGQNVTFRCDPISEHNRLYWYRQTLGQGPEFLTYFQNEAQLEKSRLLSDRFSAERPKGSFSTLEIQRTEQGDSAMYLCASSLSGTGSSGNTIYFGEGSWLTVV.

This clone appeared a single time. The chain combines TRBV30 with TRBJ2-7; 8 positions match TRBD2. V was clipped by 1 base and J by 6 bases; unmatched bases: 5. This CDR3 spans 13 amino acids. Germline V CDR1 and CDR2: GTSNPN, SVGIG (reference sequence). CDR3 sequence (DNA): TGTGCCTGGAGTGGAATGGGACTAGTCGAGCAGTACTTC. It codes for CAWSGMGLVEQYF.

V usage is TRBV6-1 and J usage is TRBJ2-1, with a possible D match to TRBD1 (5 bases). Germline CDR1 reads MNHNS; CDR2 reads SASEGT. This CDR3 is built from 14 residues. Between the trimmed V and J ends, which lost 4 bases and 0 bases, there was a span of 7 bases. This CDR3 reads CASSVQVSYNEQFF. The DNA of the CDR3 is TGTGCCAGCAGTGTACAGGTCTCCTACAATGAGCAGTTCTTC.

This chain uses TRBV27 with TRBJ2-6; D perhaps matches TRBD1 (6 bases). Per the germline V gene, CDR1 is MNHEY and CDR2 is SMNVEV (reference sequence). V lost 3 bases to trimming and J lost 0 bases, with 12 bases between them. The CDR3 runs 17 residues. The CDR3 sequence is CASSFSWGRSGANVLTF. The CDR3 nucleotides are TGTGCCAGCAGTTTTTCATGGGGGCGCTCTGGGGCCAACGTCCTGACTTTC.

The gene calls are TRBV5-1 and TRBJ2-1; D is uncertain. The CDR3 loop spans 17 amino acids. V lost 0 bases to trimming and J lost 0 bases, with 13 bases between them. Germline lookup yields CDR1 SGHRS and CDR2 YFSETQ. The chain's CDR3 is CASSLVTIRSSYNEQFF. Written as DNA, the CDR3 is TGCGCCAGCAGCTTGGTGACGATTCGAAGCTCCTACAATGAGCAGTTCTTC.

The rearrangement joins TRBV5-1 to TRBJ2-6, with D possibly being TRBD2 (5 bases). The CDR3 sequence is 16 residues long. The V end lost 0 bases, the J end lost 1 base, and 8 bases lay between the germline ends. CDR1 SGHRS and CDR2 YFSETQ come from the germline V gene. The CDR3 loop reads CASSLDEGSGANVLTF. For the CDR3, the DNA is TGCGCCAGCAGCTTGGACGAGGGTTCTGGGGCCAACGTCCTGACTTTC.

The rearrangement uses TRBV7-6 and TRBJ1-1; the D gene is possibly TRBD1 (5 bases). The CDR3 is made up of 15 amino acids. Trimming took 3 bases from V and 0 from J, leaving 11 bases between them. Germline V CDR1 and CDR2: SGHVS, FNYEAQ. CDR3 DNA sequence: TGTGCCAGCAGCTTTTCCCAGGGTATGAACACTGAAGCTTTCTTT. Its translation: CASSFSQGMNTEAFF. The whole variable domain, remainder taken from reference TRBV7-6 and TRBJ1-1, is GAGVSQSPRYKVTKRGQDVALRCDPISGHVSLYWYRQALGQGPEFLTYFNYEAQQDKSGLPNDRFSAERPEGSISTLTIQRTEQRDSAMYRCASSFSQGMNTEAFFGQGTRLTVV.

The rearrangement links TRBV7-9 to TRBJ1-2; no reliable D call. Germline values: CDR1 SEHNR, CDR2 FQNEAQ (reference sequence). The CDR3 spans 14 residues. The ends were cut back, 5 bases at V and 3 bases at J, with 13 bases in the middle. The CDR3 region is CASSPHGRDYGYTF. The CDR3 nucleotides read TGTGCCAGCAGCCCCCATGGACGGGACTATGGCTACACCTTC.

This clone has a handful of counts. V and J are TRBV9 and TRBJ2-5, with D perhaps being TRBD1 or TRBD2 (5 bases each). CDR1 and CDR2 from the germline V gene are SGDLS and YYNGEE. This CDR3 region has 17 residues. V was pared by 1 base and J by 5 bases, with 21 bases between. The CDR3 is CASSVSPGGSRAETQYF. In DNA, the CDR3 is TGTGCCAGCAGCGTATCTCCTGGGGGATCTAGGGCCGAGACCCAGTACTTC. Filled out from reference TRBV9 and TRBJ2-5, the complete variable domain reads DSGVTQTPKHLITATGQRVTLRCSPRSGDLSVYWYQQSLDQGLQFLIQYYNGEERAKGNILERFSAQQFPDLHSELNLSSLELGDSALYFCASSVSPGGSRAETQYFGPGTRLLVL.